Presented here are 30 T cell receptor beta chains from one specimen sequenced in a study of CD8 T cells in ankylosing spondylitis. TCRdb called the 5' RACE reads again in MiXCR, with one record for every CDR3 protein. The data contain around 90,000 distinct CDR3 sequences, around 30% of them singletons. The sample was blood, either unsorted or a sorted T cell fraction (not recorded which). These receptors were collected from a male donor with ankylosing spondylitis or in good health (not recorded which).

The rearrangement uses TRBV7-2 and TRBJ2-4, with D unclear. CDR3 size: 13 residues. Germline loops: CDR1 SGHTA, CDR2 FQGNSA. Between the trimmed V and J ends, which lost 5 bases and 1 base, there was a span of 6 bases. In nucleotides, the CDR3 is TGTGCCAGCAGCCCCCGGGCCAAAAACATTCAGTACTTC. Protein: CASSPRAKNIQYF.

Only a few counts were recorded for this clonotype. The V gene is TRBV6-1, the J gene TRBJ2-6; D unresolved. The V and J ends lost 6 bases and 1 base respectively, with 16 bases between them. From germline, CDR1 is MNHNS and CDR2 SASEGT. The CDR3 is 17 residues long. The CDR3 here is CASRPSAVSSGANVLTF. DNA of the CDR3: TGTGCCAGCAGACCTTCGGCCGTCTCATCTGGGGCCAACGTCCTGACTTTC.

This clonotype came up a few times. The rearrangement joins TRBV5-1 to TRBJ2-1; D not certain. The germline V gene has CDR1 SGHRS and CDR2 YFSETQ. The CDR3 contains 12 residues. V was clipped by 5 bases and J by 3 bases, with 6 bases between them. The CDR3 loop reads CASRVDYNEQFF. CDR3 DNA: TGCGCCAGCAGAGTGGACTACAATGAGCAGTTCTTC.

The rearrangement links TRBV15 to TRBJ2-3, with 8 bases fitting TRBD1. The CDR3 consists of 15 residues. Germline V gene sequence: CDR1 LNHNV, CDR2 YYDKDF (reference sequence). V shed 0 bases and J 2 bases; nucleotides not matched to a gene: 1. The CDR3 region has the DNA TGTGCCACCAGCAGAGAGGGACAGGACACAGATACGCAGTATTTT. Protein: CATSREGQDTDTQYF.

This clonotype was seen only a few times. The gene calls are TRBV28 and TRBJ2-5; perhaps TRBD2 as D (5 bases). There are 13 residues in the CDR3. The V gene's germline CDR1 is MDHEN and CDR2 SYDVKM. Trimming took 6 bases from V and 10 from J, leaving 18 bases between them. The CDR3 is CASSLLLTSIQYF. In DNA form, the CDR3 reads TGTGCCAGCAGCCTTCTCCTCACTAGTATCCAGTACTTC.

The rearrangement links TRBV7-3 to TRBJ2-2, with D hard to call. The germline V and J ends were trimmed by 0 bases and 6 bases, with 8 bases remaining between them. Per the germline V gene, CDR1 is SGHTA and CDR2 is FQGTGA. The CDR3 has 14 residues. Written as DNA, the CDR3 is TGTGCCAGCAGCTTAACGTTAGGGTCCGGGGAGCTGTTTTTT. Translation: CASSLTLGSGELFF.

This clonotype was seen a handful of times. This chain connects TRBV5-1 to TRBJ2-3; either TRBD1 or TRBD2 may fit D (5 bases each). This CDR3 has 16 residues. From germline, CDR1 is SGHRS and CDR2 YFSETQ. The V and J ends lost 3 bases and 0 bases respectively, with 14 bases between them. The CDR3 DNA sequence: TGCGCCAGCAGCTCCACCGGGACGCTTAGCACAGATACGCAGTATTTT. It codes for CASSSTGTLSTDTQYF.

This clonotype was detected a few times. V usage is TRBV4-2 and J usage is TRBJ2-3; weak D call: TRBD2 (6 bases). Germline V gene sequence: CDR1 LGHNA, CDR2 YNFKEQ. Trimming left V 4 bases short and J 2 bases short, with 16 bases between. CDR3 length equals 16 residues. This chain's CDR3 is CASSREGTPDTDTQYF. In DNA, the CDR3 is TGTGCCAGCAGCCGAGAAGGGACTCCAGACACAGATACGCAGTATTTT.

The CDR3 reads CATSRETSTDTQYF. The CDR3 coding sequence is TGTGCCACCAGCAGAGAAACTAGCACAGATACGCAGTATTTT. The V call is TRBV15, the J call TRBJ2-3; D remains unclear. The CDR3 consists of 14 residues. V lost 0 bases and J lost 0, with 4 bases in between. The germline V gene has CDR1 LNHNV and CDR2 YYDKDF (reference sequence).

In DNA form, the CDR3 reads TGTGCCAGCACCCGGGACCAATCGGCAAACACCATATATTTT. Protein: CASTRDQSANTIYF. The chain uses TRBV12-3 or TRBV12-4 and TRBJ1-3, with D possibly matching TRBD1 (5 bases). The CDR3 is 14 residues long. The germline V and J ends were trimmed by 7 bases and 6 bases, with 16 bases remaining between them.

The rearrangement joins TRBV5-4 to TRBJ2-1; no firm D call. This CDR3 contains 14 residues. CDR1 and CDR2 from the germline V gene are SGHNT and YYREEE (reference sequence). Deletions cut 4 bases from V and 5 bases from J, with 13 bases between. In DNA, the CDR3 is TGTGCCAGCAGCCTGTCGGCGCCCGACAATGAGCAGTTCTTC. Residues: CASSLSAPDNEQFF.

This chain uses TRBV7-3 with TRBJ2-1, with 8 bases aligning to TRBD2. This CDR3 region has 13 residues. With 6 bases clipped from V and 8 bases from J, the junction kept 6 bases outside the gene matches. Germline CDR1 and CDR2: SGHTA and FQGTGA. The CDR3 bases are TGTGCCAGCAGGCCGGCGGGGGGCGATGAGCAGTTCTTC. Residues: CASRPAGGDEQFF.

The rearrangement joins TRBV29-1 to TRBJ2-5, with 9 nucleotides matching TRBD1. With V trimmed by 3 bases and J by 0 bases, 2 bases remained unmatched. CDR3 size: 14 residues. The germline V gene encodes CDR1 SQVTM and CDR2 ANQGSEA. CDR3 sequence (DNA): TGCAGCGTTGACCGGGACAGGGACCAAGAGACCCAGTACTTC. Translated, it gives CSVDRDRDQETQYF.

This chain links TRBV5-1 with TRBJ1-1; D unclear. This CDR3 has 13 amino acids. Trimming shortened V by 1 base and J by 6 bases, and 10 bases separated the two germline ends. The germline gives CDR1 SGHRS, CDR2 YFSETQ. The DNA for the CDR3 is TGCGCCAGCAGCTTGACCGATTCTCCTGAAGCTTTCTTT. Translating it yields CASSLTDSPEAFF.

This chain joins TRBV7-6 and TRBJ1-6; 9 bases are a match to TRBD1. Germline CDR1 reads SGHVS; CDR2 reads FNYEAQ. This CDR3 spans 16 amino acids. V dropped 6 bases and J dropped 8; count of bases not matched to a gene: 11. In DNA, the CDR3 is TGTGCCAGCAGTCCACAACCGGGACAGGGAGATTCACCCCTCCACTTT. Its protein is CASSPQPGQGDSPLHF.

The rearrangement joins TRBV2 to TRBJ2-5; the match to TRBD2 covers 8 bases. This CDR3 spans 16 amino acids. Per the germline V gene, CDR1 is SNHLY and CDR2 is FYNNEI. V was pared by 6 bases and J by 1 base, with 10 bases of the junction left unmatched. CDR3 in DNA: TGTGCCAGCAGGGTTCCTAGCGGGCCATCCCAAGAGACCCAGTACTTC. Its translation is CASRVPSGPSQETQYF. Full variable domain (rest looked up from reference TRBV2 and TRBJ2-5): EPEVTQTPSHQVTQMGQEVILRCVPISNHLYFYWYRQILGQKVEFLVSFYNNEISEKSEIFDDQFSVERPDGSNFTLKIRSTKLEDSAMYFCASRVPSGPSQETQYFGPGTRLLVL.

This clonotype showed up many times. This chain links TRBV5-1 with TRBJ1-2; perhaps TRBD1 as D (5 bases). Germline CDR1 is SGHRS and CDR2 is YFSETQ. Trimming took off 0 bases at V and 5 bases at J, with 5 bases between the two ends. The length of the CDR3 is 12 residues. CDR3 amino acids: CASSLGQYGYTF. For the CDR3, the DNA is TGCGCCAGCAGCTTGGGACAGTATGGCTACACCTTC. The full variable domain, rest sourced from reference TRBV5-1 and TRBJ1-2, is KAGVTQTPRYLIKTRGQQVTLSCSPISGHRSVSWYQQTPGQGLQFLFEYFSETQRNKGNFPGRFSGRQFSNSRSEMNVSTLELGDSALYLCASSLGQYGYTFGSGTRLTVV.

This sequence joins TRBV7-9 and TRBJ2-5, with no clear D. Trimming pared 5 bases from V and 1 base from J, leaving 11 bases between. The CDR3 runs 14 residues. Looked up from germline, CDR1 is SEHNR and CDR2 is FQNEAQ (reference sequence). The CDR3 is CASSASWGQETQYF. DNA for the CDR3: TGTGCCAGCAGCGCGAGCTGGGGCCAAGAGACCCAGTACTTC.

V and J are TRBV12-3 or TRBV12-4 and TRBJ1-2, with D hard to call. V was trimmed by 2 bases and J by 7 bases, leaving 14 bases between them. The CDR3 contains 14 residues. CDR3 sequence: CASSLSGPDGGYTF. In DNA, the CDR3 is TGTGCCAGCAGTTTATCAGGACCCGATGGTGGCTACACCTTC.

V and J are TRBV5-6 and TRBJ1-1; maybe TRBD1 (5 bases). V was trimmed by 4 bases and J by 1 base, leaving 11 bases between them. The CDR3 covers 14 residues. Germline V gene sequence: CDR1 SGHDT, CDR2 YYEEEE. CDR3 amino acids: CASSTWGPNTEAFF. The DNA of the CDR3 is TGTGCCAGCAGCACTTGGGGCCCGAACACTGAAGCTTTCTTT.

This clonotype was counted only a few times. This chain uses TRBV9 with TRBJ2-5; 8 bases map to TRBD2. Germline loops: CDR1 SGDLS, CDR2 YYNGEE. V dropped 0 bases and J dropped 2; count of bases not matched to a gene: 9. The CDR3 loop spans 17 amino acids. The chain's CDR3 is CASSVGIGGGIQETQYF. DNA of the CDR3: TGTGCCAGCAGCGTAGGTATTGGCGGGGGGATACAAGAGACCCAGTACTTC.

This clonotype was seen many times. For the CDR3, the DNA is TGCGCCAGCAGCTTGAGGGGACCAAAGGACAGAGTAGGGTCACCCCTCCACTTT. Its translation: CASSLRGPKDRVGSPLHF. The J gene is TRBJ1-6, the V gene TRBV5-1; the D gene is possibly TRBD1 (6 bases). Trimming stripped 1 base from V and 10 bases from J, with 24 bases between. Germline V gives CDR1 SGHRS, CDR2 YFSETQ. The CDR3 is 18 residues long.

Only a few counts were recorded for this clonotype. This chain connects TRBV25-1 to TRBJ2-1; tentative D call: TRBD1 (5 bases). With 8 bases removed from V and 7 bases from J, the gap between germline ends came to 12 bases. The CDR3 loop spans 12 amino acids. Germline CDR1 MGHDK, CDR2 SYGVNS. The CDR3 protein is CASQGYLNEQFF. As DNA, the CDR3 is TGTGCCAGCCAGGGTTATCTAAATGAGCAGTTCTTC.

CDR3 sequence: CAITPGLAGESYEQYF. For the CDR3, the DNA is TGTGCCATCACTCCCGGACTAGCGGGAGAGTCCTACGAGCAGTACTTC. The chain links TRBV10-3 to TRBJ2-7, with 13 bases identical to TRBD2. There are 16 residues in the CDR3. Trimming cost V 7 bases and J 1 base; bases outside gene matches: 7. The V gene's germline CDR1 is ENHRY and CDR2 SYGVKD.

This clonotype was seen a handful of times. The chain recombines TRBV5-1 with TRBJ2-6, with no clear D. The CDR3 is made up of 16 amino acids. V lost 1 base, J lost 1 base, and 9 bases lay in between. Germline V gene lookup returns CDR1 SGHRS and CDR2 YFSETQ. The CDR3 region is CASSLKLGSGANVLTF. CDR3 nucleotides: TGCGCCAGCAGCTTGAAGTTGGGGTCTGGGGCCAACGTCCTGACTTTC.

V usage is TRBV29-1 and J usage is TRBJ1-1; D ambiguous. CDR3 length: 11 residues. V was clipped by 7 bases and J by 3 bases, with 9 bases between them. Germline CDR1 SQVTM, CDR2 ANQGSEA. The chain's CDR3 is CSGLIYTEAFF. The CDR3 DNA is TGCAGCGGCCTGATATACACTGAAGCTTTCTTT.

The gene calls are TRBV3-1 and TRBJ2-1; no firm D call. Germline CDR1 and CDR2: LGHDT and YNNKEL (reference sequence). The CDR3 covers 15 residues. Trimming removed 0 bases from V and 0 bases from J, with 6 bases in between. CDR3 in DNA: TGTGCCAGCAGCCAAGACCCTAGCTCCTACAATGAGCAGTTCTTC. Its translation: CASSQDPSSYNEQFF.

There are many counts of this clonotype. V and J are TRBV7-8 and TRBJ1-3; D is uncertain. Germline V gene data show CDR1 as SGHVS and CDR2 as FQNEAQ. V lost 5 bases and J lost 4, with 9 bases in between. The CDR3 covers 13 residues. As DNA, the CDR3 is TGTGCCAGCAGCCTGCGGGGAGGAAACACCATATATTTT. This sequence encodes CASSLRGGNTIYF. The full variable domain, with the rest looked up from reference TRBV7-8 and TRBJ1-3, is GAGVSQSPRYKVAKRGQDVALRCDPISGHVSLFWYQQALGQGPEFLTYFQNEAQLDKSGLPSDRFFAERPEGSVSTLKIQRTQQEDSAVYLCASSLRGGNTIYFGEGSWLTVV.

V and J are TRBV12-3 or TRBV12-4 and TRBJ1-5; D call uncertain. The V end lost 2 bases, the J end lost 4 bases, and 6 bases lay between the germline ends. The CDR3 spans 13 residues. CDR3 nucleotide sequence: TGTGCCAGCAGTTTATCACAGAATCAGCCCCAGCATTTT. Residues: CASSLSQNQPQHF.

The sample holds a few counts of this clonotype. The V gene is TRBV7-9, the J gene TRBJ1-1; D is ambiguous. V was shortened by 2 bases and J by 5 bases, with 6 bases between the two germline ends. Germline CDR1 is SEHNR and CDR2 is FQNEAQ (reference sequence). CDR3 size: 12 residues. In DNA form, the CDR3 reads TGTGCCAGCAGCTTACGGGTGACTGAAGCTTTCTTT. Encoded protein: CASSLRVTEAFF.